These T cell receptor beta chains were read from a single sample in a study of blood T cells in healthy people across ages. MiXCR was run by TCRdb on the 5' RACE reads, yielding one entry per CDR3 protein. This table has roughly 680,000 distinct CDR3 sequences, over 20% appearing once. Input material: blood. The source is a man aged 70 or older in good health. The CDR3 runs from the conserved cysteine through the conserved F or W. A D gene is named only where the DNA matches it firmly. Some rows mark clone size as missing; the rest say once, few, many or name a class of expanded clone.

j_gene: TRBJ2-3; d_gene: TRBD2; v_gene: TRBV9; abundance: -; CDR3nt: TGTGCCAGCAGCCCCCATCCTAGCGGGAGGACAGATACGCAGTATTTT; CDR3aa: CASSPHPSGRTDTQYF
j_gene: TRBJ2-1; d_gene: -; v_gene: TRBV29-1; abundance: many; CDR3nt: TGCAGCGTTTCGGGAGCTCAACTAGTAAATGAGCAGTTCTTC; CDR3aa: CSVSGAQLVNEQFF
j_gene: TRBJ2-7; d_gene: -; v_gene: TRBV3-1; abundance: few; CDR3nt: TGTGCCAGCAGCTTCCGGGACAATGCCTACGAGCAGTACTTC; CDR3aa: CASSFRDNAYEQYF
j_gene: TRBJ2-3; d_gene: TRBD1; v_gene: TRBV4-3; abundance: few; CDR3nt: TGCGCCAGCAGCCAAGATGCGTCGGGACAGGGGTTTACAGATACGCAGTATTTT; CDR3aa: CASSQDASGQGFTDTQYF
j_gene: TRBJ1-5; d_gene: -; v_gene: TRBV6-6; abundance: many; CDR3nt: TGTGCCAGCAGTTTGACTGGCAATCAGCCCCAGCATTTT; CDR3aa: CASSLTGNQPQHF
j_gene: TRBJ2-7; d_gene: TRBD1; v_gene: TRBV5-1; abundance: few; CDR3nt: TGCGCCAGCAGCTTGTGGCGTCTCGGACAGGGGGCTTACGAGCAGTACTTC; CDR3aa: CASSLWRLGQGAYEQYF
j_gene: TRBJ2-1; d_gene: -; v_gene: TRBV4-3; abundance: many; CDR3nt: TGCGCCAGCAGCCTCGGGACCCTTAGTACCGATGAGCAGTTCTTC; CDR3aa: CASSLGTLSTDEQFF
j_gene: TRBJ2-3; d_gene: -; v_gene: TRBV5-1; abundance: -; CDR3nt: TGCGCCAGCAGCTTGAGGTCTTCGACCGCCGCCACCCGTTTTACGGATACGCAGTATTTT; CDR3aa: CASSLRSSTAATRFTDTQYF
j_gene: TRBJ2-3; d_gene: TRBD2; v_gene: TRBV7-8; abundance: many; CDR3nt: TGTGCCAGCAGCTCCCCGGCGGGAGTACCGGCAGATACGCAGTATTTT; CDR3aa: CASSSPAGVPADTQYF
j_gene: TRBJ2-1; d_gene: -; v_gene: TRBV7-9; abundance: few; CDR3nt: TGTGCCAGCAGCCAGGAGTCCTCCTACAATGAGCAGTTCTTC; CDR3aa: CASSQESSYNEQFF